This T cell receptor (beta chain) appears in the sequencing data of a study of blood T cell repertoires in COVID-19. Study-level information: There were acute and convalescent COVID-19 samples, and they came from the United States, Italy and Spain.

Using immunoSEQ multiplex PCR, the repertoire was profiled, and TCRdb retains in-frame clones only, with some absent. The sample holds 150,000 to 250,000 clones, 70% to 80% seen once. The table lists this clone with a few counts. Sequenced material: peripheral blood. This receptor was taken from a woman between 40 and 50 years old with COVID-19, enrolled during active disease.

CDR3 nucleotide sequence: TGCGCCAGCAGCCAAGATTTACAGAATATACCCCTCCACTTT. Amino acids: CASSQDLQNIPLHF. The J gene is TRBJ1-6, the V gene TRBV4-3; D uncertain. V was shortened by 0 bases and J by 12 bases, with 12 bases between the two germline ends. Germline CDR1 and CDR2: LGHNA and YSLEER. This CDR3 is built from 14 residues.